The 18 T cell receptor beta chains reported below all come from one sample, sequenced in a study of blood T cells in healthy people across ages. A second PCR, run for about 7 to 11 cycles, used a sample-barcoded 5' primer plus a J-beta primer mix. Via MiXCR, TCRdb re-called the 5' RACE reads, giving one row per CDR3 protein. The repertoire holds around 500,000 distinct CDR3 sequences, with approximately 26% as singletons. This sample also appeared in a second study, on T cells of mothers and their children.

The sequenced sample was blood. All receptors come from a boy younger than 10 in good health.

The rearrangement joins TRBV7-2 to TRBJ1-2; 8 bases line up with TRBD1. This CDR3 spans 14 amino acids. The V and J ends lost 4 bases and 7 bases, in that order; junction bases with no gene match: 8. Germline V CDR1 and CDR2: SGHTA, FQGNSA. The CDR3 region is CASSSLQGEGGYTF. The CDR3 nucleotides read TGTGCCAGCAGCTCCTTACAGGGGGAGGGTGGCTACACCTTC.

The J gene is TRBJ1-4, the V gene TRBV7-9; tentative D call: TRBD1 (5 bases). Germline CDR1 reads SEHNR; CDR2 reads FQNEAQ (reference sequence). Trimming removed 8 bases from V and 8 bases from J, with 15 bases in between. The length of the CDR3 is 13 residues. In DNA form, the CDR3 reads TGTGCCAGCGTCGGCGGGGGAGTCGAAAAACTGTTTTTT. Translation gives CASVGGGVEKLFF.

The V and J genes are TRBV2 and TRBJ1-5; D gene uncertain. CDR3 size: 18 residues. The ends were cut back, 3 bases at V and 0 bases at J, with 18 bases in the middle. CDR1 and CDR2 from the germline V gene are SNHLY and FYNNEI. The CDR3 DNA is TGTGCCAGCAGTGATCCTCTGACGACACTGTATAGCAATCAGCCCCAGCATTTT. Translated, it gives CASSDPLTTLYSNQPQHF.

This clonotype was observed a few times. This sequence joins TRBV2 and TRBJ1-5; tentative D call: TRBD1 (6 bases). There are 11 residues in the CDR3. In germline, CDR1 is SNHLY, CDR2 FYNNEI. With 6 bases removed from V and 13 bases from J, the gap between germline ends came to 13 bases. CDR3 region: CASSQGQLQHF. In DNA, the CDR3 is TGTGCCAGCAGCCAGGGACAACTTCAGCATTTT.

V gene TRBV6-6 combines with J gene TRBJ1-4; 11 bases are a match to TRBD1. V lost 0 bases, J lost 8 bases, and 2 bases stayed unmatched. The CDR3 loop spans 15 amino acids. CDR1 MNHNY and CDR2 SVGAGI come from the germline V gene (reference sequence). CDR3 region: CASSYSRTGGEKLFF. The CDR3 DNA follows: TGTGCCAGCAGTTACTCACGGACAGGGGGCGAAAAACTGTTTTTT.

The sample holds a few counts of this clonotype. The chain has TRBV7-2 and TRBJ2-2; 7 positions match TRBD1. The CDR3 covers 15 residues. Germline V gives CDR1 SGHTA, CDR2 FQGNSA. V lost 5 bases, J lost 5 bases, and 8 bases stayed unmatched. CDR3 residues: CASSRGGVGTGELFF. The CDR3 DNA is TGTGCCAGCAGCCGAGGGGGCGTAGGAACCGGGGAGCTGTTTTTT. The complete variable domain, with remaining parts taken from reference TRBV7-2 and TRBJ2-2, reads GAGVSQSPSNKVTEKGKDVELRCDPISGHTALYWYRQSLGQGLEFLIYFQGNSAPDKSGLPSDRFSAERTGGSVSTLTIQRTQQEDSAVYLCASSRGGVGTGELFFGEGSRLTVL.

The chain couples TRBV15 to TRBJ1-2, with a tentative D call TRBD1 (5 bases). CDR3 length: 18 amino acids. The ends were cut back, 3 bases at V and 0 bases at J, with 20 bases in the middle. CDR1 LNHNV and CDR2 YYDKDF come from the germline V gene (reference sequence). Written as DNA, the CDR3 is TGTGCCACCAGCAGTCCGACCGGGACTGAGAATTCTAACTATGGCTACACCTTC. Protein: CATSSPTGTENSNYGYTF. The full variable domain, rest sourced from reference TRBV15 and TRBJ1-2, is DAMVIQNPRYQVTQFGKPVTLSCSQTLNHNVMYWYQQKSSQAPKLLFHYYDKDFNNEADTPDNFQSRRPNTSFCFLDIRSPGLGDTAMYLCATSSPTGTENSNYGYTFGSGTRLTVV.

This clonotype was observed many times. This chain connects TRBV3-1 to TRBJ1-1, with TRBD1 identical over 11 bases. This CDR3 is built from 14 residues. V shed 4 bases, J shed 3 bases, and the junction held 1 base outside the gene matches. Germline values: CDR1 LGHDT, CDR2 YNNKEL (reference sequence). The CDR3 region is CASSLGQGDTEAFF. Written as DNA, the CDR3 is TGTGCCAGCAGCCTGGGACAGGGGGACACTGAAGCTTTCTTT.

This sequence joins TRBV10-3 and TRBJ2-7, with 11 bases matching TRBD1. The germline V gene has CDR1 ENHRY and CDR2 SYGVKD. Losses at the gene ends were 2 bases for V and 4 bases for J; bases not matched to a gene: 10. This CDR3 has 17 residues. This CDR3 is CAISEAKRTGGFYEQYF. CDR3 nucleotide sequence: TGTGCCATCAGTGAGGCAAAACGGACAGGGGGCTTTTACGAGCAGTACTTC.

CDR3 in DNA: TGTGCCAGTAGTAGGGGCCAACAACAAGAGACCCAGTACTTC. Its protein is CASSRGQQQETQYF. The rearrangement links TRBV19 to TRBJ2-5; D may be TRBD1 (5 bases). The CDR3 extends over 14 amino acids. Germline V CDR1 and CDR2: LNHDA, SQIVND (reference sequence). Trimming took 4 bases from V and 2 from J, leaving 11 bases between them. Combining the CDR3 with reference TRBV19 and TRBJ2-5 gives the whole variable domain DGGITQSPKYLFRKEGQNVTLSCEQNLNHDAMYWYRQDPGQGLRLIYYSQIVNDFQKGDIAEGYSVSREKKESFPLTVTSAQKNPTAFYLCASSRGQQQETQYFGPGTRLLVL.

This clonotype has only a few counts. The chain uses TRBV6-5 and TRBJ2-2; 9 nucleotides match TRBD2. V dropped 4 bases and J dropped 1; count of bases not matched to a gene: 7. The CDR3 extends over 17 amino acids. The germline CDR1 and CDR2 sequences are MNHEY and SVGAGI. The CDR3 region is CASSSPRGGGNTGELFF. The CDR3 DNA reads TGTGCCAGCAGTTCCCCGCGGGGGGGAGGGAACACCGGGGAGCTGTTTTTT.

In this sample, this clonotype turned up once. The CDR3 DNA reads TGTGCCAGCAGTTTAGGGGTTAGGGCCAGCGACCAAGAGACCCAGTACTTC. As protein: CASSLGVRASDQETQYF. This chain uses TRBV25-1 with TRBJ2-5, with D possibly matching TRBD1 (5 bases). Trimming took off 5 bases at V and 0 bases at J, with 19 bases between the two ends. Germline CDR1 reads MGHDK; CDR2 reads SYGVNS. The CDR3 has 17 amino acids.

V and J are TRBV7-2 and TRBJ1-5, with D possibly TRBD1 on 6 matching bases. The CDR3 length is 15 residues. Germline V gene lookup returns CDR1 SGHTA and CDR2 FQGNSA. The V end was cut by 1 base, the J end by 9 bases, with 16 bases between. As DNA, the CDR3 is TGTGCCAGCAGCTTAGTTAGAGCCCAGGGGTGGCCCCAGCATTTT. Amino acids: CASSLVRAQGWPQHF.

This clonotype turned up a few times. The V call is TRBV24-1, the J call TRBJ2-4; 7 nucleotides align to TRBD2. The length of the CDR3 is 17 residues. Germline values: CDR1 KGHDR, CDR2 SFDVKD. Trimming cost V 0 bases and J 0 bases; bases outside gene matches: 4. CDR3 loop: CATSDLLGGVAKNIQYF. Here the CDR3 DNA reads TGTGCCACCAGTGATTTGTTGGGGGGGGTAGCCAAAAACATTCAGTACTTC.

This chain links TRBV20-1 with TRBJ2-1; D assignment may be TRBD1 or TRBD2 (6 bases each). With 4 bases removed from V and 0 bases from J, the gap between germline ends came to 19 bases. CDR1 is DFQATT and CDR2 is SNEGSKA in the germline V gene (reference sequence). The CDR3 contains 17 residues. CDR3 sequence reads: CSATGIIGGVSYNEQFF. DNA for the CDR3: TGCAGTGCTACCGGGATTATCGGGGGCGTCTCCTACAATGAGCAGTTCTTC.

The V call is TRBV5-1, the J call TRBJ2-7, with 9 bases that match TRBD1. Germline CDR1 and CDR2: SGHRS and YFSETQ. V trimming: 2 bases; J trimming: 6 bases; junction bases outside the gene matches: 18. This CDR3 spans 18 amino acids. The CDR3 nucleotides read TGCGCCAGCAGCTTACTTATTCGGACAGGGGATCGTTTTGGCGAGCAGTACTTC. This gives the protein CASSLLIRTGDRFGEQYF.

The rearrangement uses TRBV6-5 and TRBJ2-3; 10 nucleotides line up with TRBD2. In germline, CDR1 is MNHEY, CDR2 SVGAGI. The CDR3 sequence is 15 residues long. Trimming at V came to 5 bases and at J to 4 bases, leaving 6 bases not matched to a gene. CDR3 protein: CASSHRTSGADTQYF. The CDR3 DNA is TGTGCCAGCAGTCACCGGACTAGCGGCGCAGATACGCAGTATTTT.

The chain couples TRBV29-1 to TRBJ2-1, with D unresolved. The CDR3 length is 13 residues. Germline CDR1 SQVTM, CDR2 ANQGSEA. V lost 6 bases, J lost 0 bases, and 9 bases lay in between. The CDR3 sequence is CSVATSSYNEQFF. The CDR3 coding sequence is TGCAGCGTCGCCACGAGCTCCTACAATGAGCAGTTCTTC.